This T cell receptor (beta chain) was recorded in a study of blood T cell repertoires in COVID-19. Study-wide context: PBMCs, B-cell-depleted T cells, or T cells provided the cDNA or gDNA that made up the material.

As handled by the study authors: Reference gene primer amplification gave nucleated cell count estimates. The method was immunoSEQ multiplex PCR; TCRdb's version includes in-frame clones alone and lacks a portion of them. The D gene and trimming were derived from the DNA, and the V and J assignments and clone size from that table. Altogether approximately 67,000 clones are present, around 87% being singletons, with the ten largest covering 8% to 9.5%. The specimen sequenced was peripheral blood. The clonotype was recovered from a man aged 50 or older with active COVID-19.

CDR3 loop: CASSVEEPATNEKLFF. The CDR3 DNA is TGTGCCAGCAGCGTTGAGGAGCCAGCAACTAATGAAAAACTGTTTTTT. V usage is TRBV9 and J usage is TRBJ1-4; D ambiguous. The CDR3 runs 16 residues. CDR1 is SGDLS, CDR2 YYNGEE, per germline. V lost 2 bases, J lost 0 bases, and 11 bases lay in between.